Listed below are T cell receptor beta chains from one sample, sequenced in a study of blood T cell repertoires in COVID-19. Using immunoSEQ multiplex PCR, the repertoire was profiled, and TCRdb retains in-frame clones only, with some absent. The sample shows 250,000 or so clones, 75% to 90% of them seen only once. Material for sequencing was PBMCs or T cells enriched from blood (not recorded which). Receptors originate from a woman aged 40 to 50 who had been exposed to COVID-19. The CDR3 runs from the conserved cysteine through the conserved F or W. The order of the fields is D gene, J gene, clone size, V gene, CDR3 protein, CDR3 DNA. D genes are given only for firm matches. Not every row has a clone size; where given, it reads once, few, many or a size class.

D gene: -
J gene: TRBJ1-2
clone size: -
V gene: TRBV19
CDR3 protein: CASSVGYYGYTF
CDR3 DNA: TGTGCCAGTAGTGTCGGGTACTATGGCTACACCTTC

D gene: -
J gene: TRBJ1-5
clone size: -
V gene: TRBV3-1/TRBV3-2
CDR3 protein: CASSLRLTGPQHF
CDR3 DNA: TGTGCCAGCAGCCTAAGACTCACGGGGCCCCAGCATTTT

D gene: TRBD2
J gene: TRBJ2-5
clone size: once
V gene: TRBV29-1
CDR3 protein: CSVELAGGRETQYF
CDR3 DNA: TGCAGCGTTGAACTAGCGGGGGGCCGGGAGACCCAGTACTTC

D gene: TRBD1
J gene: TRBJ2-3
clone size: -
V gene: TRBV28
CDR3 protein: CASSSSGTGGTDTQYF
CDR3 DNA: TGTGCCAGCAGTTCTTCCGGGACAGGGGGAACAGATACGCAGTATTTT

D gene: -
J gene: TRBJ2-4
clone size: -
V gene: TRBV24-1
CDR3 protein: CATSDPGAGLAKNIQYF
CDR3 DNA: TGTGCCACCAGTGATCCAGGGGCAGGGCTAGCCAAAAACATTCAGTACTTC

D gene: TRBD1
J gene: TRBJ1-2
clone size: -
V gene: TRBV11-1
CDR3 protein: CASSLATGTGARGYTF
CDR3 DNA: TGTGCCAGCAGCTTAGCAACCGGGACAGGGGCGCGCGGCTACACCTTC

D gene: -
J gene: TRBJ1-3
clone size: -
V gene: TRBV10-3
CDR3 protein: CAGLTEAGNTIYF
CDR3 DNA: TGTGCGGGCTTGACGGAGGCTGGAAACACCATATATTTT

D gene: TRBD2
J gene: TRBJ2-3
clone size: -
V gene: TRBV2
CDR3 protein: CASSRGTSGRASDTQYF
CDR3 DNA: TGTGCCAGCAGTAGGGGGACTAGCGGGAGGGCCTCAGATACGCAGTATTTT

D gene: -
J gene: TRBJ2-1
clone size: -
V gene: TRBV27
CDR3 protein: CASSLSLTGFGQFF
CDR3 DNA: TGTGCCAGCAGTTTATCCCTGACAGGATTTGGGCAGTTCTTC

D gene: TRBD2
J gene: TRBJ2-3
clone size: -
V gene: TRBV7-2
CDR3 protein: CASSLRAGGHADTQYF
CDR3 DNA: TGTGCCAGCAGCCTCCGAGCGGGGGGGCATGCAGATACGCAGTATTTT

D gene: -
J gene: TRBJ2-7
clone size: -
V gene: TRBV28
CDR3 protein: CASSSGEIKPYEQYF
CDR3 DNA: TGTGCCAGCAGTTCTGGGGAGATAAAGCCCTACGAGCAGTACTTC

D gene: TRBD1
J gene: TRBJ1-5
clone size: -
V gene: TRBV5-6
CDR3 protein: CASSLGPGQGNQPQHF
CDR3 DNA: TGTGCCAGCAGCTTGGGACCGGGACAGGGTAATCAGCCCCAGCATTTT

D gene: -
J gene: TRBJ2-2
clone size: -
V gene: TRBV24-1
CDR3 protein: CATSDFPGGELFF
CDR3 DNA: TGTGCCACCAGTGATTTCCCGGGCGGGGAGCTGTTTTTT

D gene: TRBD1
J gene: TRBJ2-2
clone size: -
V gene: TRBV7-3
CDR3 protein: CASSRTGGGYKAGELFF
CDR3 DNA: TGTGCCAGCAGCAGGACAGGGGGCGGGTACAAGGCCGGGGAGCTGTTTTTT

D gene: -
J gene: TRBJ2-6
clone size: -
V gene: TRBV19
CDR3 protein: CASSIRAGANVLTF
CDR3 DNA: TGTGCCAGTAGTATAAGAGCTGGGGCCAACGTCCTGACTTTC

D gene: -
J gene: TRBJ1-2
clone size: -
V gene: TRBV6-5
CDR3 protein: CASSYGSGVGYGYTF
CDR3 DNA: TGTGCCAGCAGTTATGGGTCAGGGGTTGGTTATGGCTACACCTTC

D gene: -
J gene: TRBJ1-1
clone size: -
V gene: TRBV19
CDR3 protein: CASSILGKDMNTEAFF
CDR3 DNA: TGTGCCAGTAGTATTTTGGGTAAGGACATGAACACTGAAGCTTTCTTT

D gene: TRBD1
J gene: TRBJ1-4
clone size: -
V gene: TRBV19
CDR3 protein: CASSTTGGVKEKLFF
CDR3 DNA: TGTGCCAGTAGTACCACAGGGGGCGTGAAGGAAAAACTGTTTTTT

D gene: -
J gene: TRBJ1-3
clone size: -
V gene: TRBV12-3/TRBV12-4
CDR3 protein: CASEGQGGNTIYF
CDR3 DNA: TGTGCCAGCGAGGGCCAGGGGGGAAACACCATATATTTT

D gene: TRBD1
J gene: TRBJ1-2
clone size: once
V gene: TRBV30
CDR3 protein: CAWSAVTGEYYGYTF
CDR3 DNA: TGTGCCTGGAGCGCGGTGACAGGGGAATACTATGGCTACACCTTC

D gene: TRBD1
J gene: TRBJ1-2
clone size: once
V gene: TRBV25-1
CDR3 protein: CASSEQDRPVNYGYTF
CDR3 DNA: TGTGCCAGCAGTGAACAGGACAGGCCGGTTAACTATGGCTACACCTTC

D gene: -
J gene: TRBJ2-5
clone size: -
V gene: TRBV7-3
CDR3 protein: CASSLTAQETQYF
CDR3 DNA: TGTGCCAGCAGCTTAACGGCCCAAGAGACCCAGTACTTC

D gene: -
J gene: TRBJ1-1
clone size: -
V gene: TRBV12-1
CDR3 protein: CASSRDSEAFF
CDR3 DNA: TGTGCCAGCAGCCGTGACAGTGAAGCTTTCTTT

D gene: TRBD1
J gene: TRBJ1-2
clone size: -
V gene: TRBV28
CDR3 protein: CASSHHDRVYGYTF
CDR3 DNA: TGTGCCAGCAGTCATCATGACAGGGTCTATGGCTACACCTTC

D gene: TRBD1
J gene: TRBJ2-1
clone size: -
V gene: TRBV3-1/TRBV3-2
CDR3 protein: CASSQPGQGHEQFF
CDR3 DNA: TGTGCCAGCAGCCAGCCGGGACAGGGTCATGAGCAGTTCTTC

D gene: -
J gene: TRBJ2-5
clone size: -
V gene: TRBV6-2/TRBV6-3
CDR3 protein: CASSYSSGRDASRETQYF
CDR3 DNA: TGTGCCAGCAGTTACTCTTCGGGCAGGGATGCCTCCAGGGAGACCCAGTACTTC

D gene: TRBD1
J gene: TRBJ1-1
clone size: few
V gene: TRBV7-9
CDR3 protein: CASRDRGYYTEAFF
CDR3 DNA: TGTGCCAGCCGGGACAGGGGGTATTACACTGAAGCTTTCTTT

D gene: -
J gene: TRBJ2-7
clone size: -
V gene: TRBV5-6
CDR3 protein: CASSLRRGRAYYEQYF
CDR3 DNA: TGTGCCAGCAGCTTAAGGCGGGGCAGGGCCTACTACGAGCAGTACTTC

D gene: TRBD1
J gene: TRBJ2-1
clone size: -
V gene: TRBV6-4
CDR3 protein: CASSDSSAQGADEQFF
CDR3 DNA: TGTGCCAGCAGTGACTCGTCCGCACAGGGGGCGGATGAGCAGTTCTTC

D gene: -
J gene: TRBJ1-6
clone size: -
V gene: TRBV5-1
CDR3 protein: CASSLALERKNSPLHF
CDR3 DNA: TGTGCCAGCAGCTTGGCCTTGGAGAGGAAGAATTCACCCCTCCACTTT

D gene: -
J gene: TRBJ1-6
clone size: -
V gene: TRBV28
CDR3 protein: CASSQTLQAYNSPLHF
CDR3 DNA: TGTGCCAGCAGTCAGACTTTACAGGCGTATAATTCACCCCTCCACTTT

D gene: TRBD1
J gene: TRBJ2-5
clone size: once
V gene: TRBV2
CDR3 protein: CASGFEGQKETQYF
CDR3 DNA: TGTGCCAGCGGCTTCGAGGGACAGAAAGAGACCCAGTACTTC

D gene: -
J gene: TRBJ1-5
clone size: -
V gene: TRBV11-2
CDR3 protein: CASSQRLNQPQHF
CDR3 DNA: TGTGCCAGCAGCCAGCGTCTGAATCAGCCCCAGCATTTT

D gene: -
J gene: TRBJ1-2
clone size: -
V gene: TRBV2
CDR3 protein: CASSTGMDGYTF
CDR3 DNA: TGTGCCAGCTCAACAGGGATGGATGGCTACACCTTC

D gene: -
J gene: TRBJ1-2
clone size: -
V gene: TRBV2
CDR3 protein: CASRYDSYGYTF
CDR3 DNA: TGTGCCAGCAGATACGACAGCTATGGCTACACCTTC

D gene: TRBD2
J gene: TRBJ2-1
clone size: -
V gene: TRBV3-1/TRBV3-2
CDR3 protein: CASSLREGLVDEQFF
CDR3 DNA: TGTGCCAGCAGCCTAAGAGAAGGACTAGTCGATGAGCAGTTCTTC

D gene: -
J gene: TRBJ1-1
clone size: -
V gene: TRBV9
CDR3 protein: CASSSRGYGEAFF
CDR3 DNA: TGTGCCAGCAGCTCGAGGGGGTACGGCGAAGCTTTCTTT

D gene: -
J gene: TRBJ1-4
clone size: once
V gene: TRBV5-1
CDR3 protein: CASSLGRDEKLFF
CDR3 DNA: TGTGCCAGCAGCTTGGGGAGGGATGAAAAACTGTTTTTT

D gene: -
J gene: TRBJ1-4
clone size: once
V gene: TRBV7-9
CDR3 protein: CATATGTREKLFF
CDR3 DNA: TGTGCCACAGCAACAGGGACGAGAGAAAAACTGTTTTTT